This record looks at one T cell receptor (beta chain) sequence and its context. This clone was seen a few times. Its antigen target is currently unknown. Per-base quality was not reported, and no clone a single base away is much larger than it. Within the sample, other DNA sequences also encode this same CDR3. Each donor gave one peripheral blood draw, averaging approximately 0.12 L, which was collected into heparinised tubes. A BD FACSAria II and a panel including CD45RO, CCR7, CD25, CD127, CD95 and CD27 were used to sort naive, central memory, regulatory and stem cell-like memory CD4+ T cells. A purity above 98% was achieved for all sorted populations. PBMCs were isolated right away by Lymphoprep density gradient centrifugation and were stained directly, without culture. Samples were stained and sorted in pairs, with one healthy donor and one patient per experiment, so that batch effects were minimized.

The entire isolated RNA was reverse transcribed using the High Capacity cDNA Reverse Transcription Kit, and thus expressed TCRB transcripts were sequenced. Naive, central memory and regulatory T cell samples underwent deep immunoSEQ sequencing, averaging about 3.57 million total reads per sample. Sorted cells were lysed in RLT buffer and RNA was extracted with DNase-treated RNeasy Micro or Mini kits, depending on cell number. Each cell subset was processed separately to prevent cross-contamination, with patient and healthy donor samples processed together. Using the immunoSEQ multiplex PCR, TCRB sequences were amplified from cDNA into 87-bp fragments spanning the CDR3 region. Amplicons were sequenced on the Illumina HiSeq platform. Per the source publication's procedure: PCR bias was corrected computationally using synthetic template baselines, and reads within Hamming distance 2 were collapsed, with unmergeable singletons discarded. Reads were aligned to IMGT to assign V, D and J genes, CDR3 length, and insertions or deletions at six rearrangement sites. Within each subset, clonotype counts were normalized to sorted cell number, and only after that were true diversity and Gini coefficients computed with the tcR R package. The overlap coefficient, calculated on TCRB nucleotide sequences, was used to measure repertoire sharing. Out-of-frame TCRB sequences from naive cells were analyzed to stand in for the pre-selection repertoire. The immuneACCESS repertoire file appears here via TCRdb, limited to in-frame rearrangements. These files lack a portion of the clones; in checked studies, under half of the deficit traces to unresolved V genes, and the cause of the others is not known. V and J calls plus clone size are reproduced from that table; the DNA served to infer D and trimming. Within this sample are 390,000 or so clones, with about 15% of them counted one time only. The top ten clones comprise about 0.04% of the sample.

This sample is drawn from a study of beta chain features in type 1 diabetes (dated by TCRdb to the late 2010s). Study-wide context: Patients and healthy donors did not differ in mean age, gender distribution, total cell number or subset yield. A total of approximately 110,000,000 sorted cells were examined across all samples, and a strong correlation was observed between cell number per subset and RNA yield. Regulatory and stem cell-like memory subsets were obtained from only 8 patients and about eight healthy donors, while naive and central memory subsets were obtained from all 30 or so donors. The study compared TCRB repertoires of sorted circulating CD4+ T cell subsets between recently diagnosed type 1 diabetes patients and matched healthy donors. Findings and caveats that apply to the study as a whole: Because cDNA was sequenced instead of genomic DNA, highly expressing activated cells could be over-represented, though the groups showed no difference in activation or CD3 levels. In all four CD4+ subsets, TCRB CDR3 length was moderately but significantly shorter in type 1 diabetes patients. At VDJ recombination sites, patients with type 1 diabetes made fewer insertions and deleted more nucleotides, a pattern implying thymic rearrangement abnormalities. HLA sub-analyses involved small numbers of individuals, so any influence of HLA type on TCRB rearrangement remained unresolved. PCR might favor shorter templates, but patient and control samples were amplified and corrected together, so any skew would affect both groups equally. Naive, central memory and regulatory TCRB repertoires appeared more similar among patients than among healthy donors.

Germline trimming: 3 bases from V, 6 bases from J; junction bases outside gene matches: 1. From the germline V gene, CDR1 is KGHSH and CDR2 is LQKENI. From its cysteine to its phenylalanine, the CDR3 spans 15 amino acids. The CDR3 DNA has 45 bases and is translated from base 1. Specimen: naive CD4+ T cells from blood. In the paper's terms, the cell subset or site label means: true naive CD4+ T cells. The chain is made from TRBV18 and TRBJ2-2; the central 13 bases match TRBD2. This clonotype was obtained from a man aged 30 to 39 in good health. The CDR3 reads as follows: CASSPGLAGAGELFF. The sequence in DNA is TGTGCCAGCTCACCTGGACTAGCGGGAGCCGGGGAGCTGTTTTTT. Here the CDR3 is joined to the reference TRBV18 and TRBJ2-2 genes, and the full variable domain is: NAGVMQNPRHLVRRRGQEARLRCSPMKGHSHVYWYRQLPEEGLKFMVYLQKENIIDESGMPKERFSAEFPKEGPSILRIQQVVRGDSAAYFCASSPGLAGAGELFFGEGSRLTVL.